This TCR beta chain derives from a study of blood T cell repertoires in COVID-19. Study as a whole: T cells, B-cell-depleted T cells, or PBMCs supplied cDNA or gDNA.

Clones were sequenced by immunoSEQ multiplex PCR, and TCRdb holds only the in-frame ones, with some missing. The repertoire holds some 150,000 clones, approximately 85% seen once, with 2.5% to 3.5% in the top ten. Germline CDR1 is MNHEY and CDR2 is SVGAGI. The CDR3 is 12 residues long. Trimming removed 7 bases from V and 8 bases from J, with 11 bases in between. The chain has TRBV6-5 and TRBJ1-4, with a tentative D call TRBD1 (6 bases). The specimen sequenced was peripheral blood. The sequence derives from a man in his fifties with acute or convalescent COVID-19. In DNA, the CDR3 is TGTGCCAGCACGGGGGGCCGGGAAAAACTGTTTTTT. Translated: CASTGGREKLFF.